These 21 T cell receptor beta chains came from one sample sequenced in a study of OX40 agonist ivuxolimab in advanced cancers. Clones were sequenced by immunoSEQ multiplex PCR, and TCRdb holds only the in-frame ones, with some missing. The sample holds 50,000 to 75,000 clones; approximately 90% are singletons and the top ten take around 1.9%. Specimen: CD4+ or CD8+ T cells sorted from blood, collected in a trial of the OX40 agonist ivuxolimab. These receptors all stem from an adult with an advanced solid tumor such as melanoma, head and neck, liver or kidney cancer.

The V and J genes are TRBV5-4 and TRBJ2-3, with unresolved D. The CDR3 runs to 15 residues. V was trimmed by 1 base and J by 1 base, leaving 10 bases between them. The germline CDR1 and CDR2 sequences are SGHNT and YYREEE (reference sequence). The CDR3 sequence: CASSLKHDGTDTQYF. The CDR3 DNA reads as TGTGCCAGCAGCTTGAAACATGACGGCACAGATACGCAGTATTTT.

V is TRBV5-8 and J is TRBJ2-2; perhaps TRBD1 as D (6 bases). The CDR3 extends over 14 amino acids. Germline-derived CDR1 and CDR2 are SGHTS and YDEGEE. Trimming removed 5 bases from V and 3 bases from J, with 11 bases in between. CDR3 in DNA: TGTGCCAGCAGTAAGGGGGAGTACACCGGGGAGCTGTTTTTT. Its translation: CASSKGEYTGELFF.

This chain joins TRBV2 and TRBJ1-4, with D possibly matching TRBD1 (5 bases). Per the germline V gene, CDR1 is SNHLY and CDR2 is FYNNEI. This CDR3 contains 14 residues. V was cut by 3 bases and J by 13 bases, with 18 bases left in between. CDR3 coding DNA: TGTGCCAGCAGTGAGACGGGACCCGCTGTTGGACTGTTTTTT. Its translation is CASSETGPAVGLFF.

The genes are TRBV2 and TRBJ2-2; 10 nucleotides agree with TRBD1. The CDR3 loop spans 15 amino acids. V lost 6 bases and J lost 2; bases outside the gene matches: 3. The germline CDR1 and CDR2 sequences are SNHLY and FYNNEI. The CDR3 sequence is CASRGTGVNTGELFF. CDR3 DNA: TGTGCCAGCAGGGGGACAGGGGTCAACACCGGGGAGCTGTTTTTT.

The chain combines TRBV7-2 with TRBJ2-1; TRBD2 matches 7 bases. Unmatched junction bases numbered 13, after V lost 7 bases and J lost 4 bases. The CDR3 extends over 16 amino acids. Germline values: CDR1 SGHTA, CDR2 FQGNSA. The CDR3 DNA is TGTGCCAGCACCAAGGGAGGGACTAAACCATACAATGAGCAGTTCTTC. Translating it yields CASTKGGTKPYNEQFF.

CDR3 region: CASRGTTGGEQFF. The CDR3 DNA is TGTGCCAGCAGGGGGACAACCGGCGGTGAGCAGTTCTTC. This chain uses TRBV28 with TRBJ2-1, with a tentative D call TRBD1 (6 bases). This CDR3 has 13 amino acids. V was cut by 6 bases and J by 9 bases, with 15 bases left in between. Germline V gene data show CDR1 as MDHEN and CDR2 as SYDVKM.

The V and J genes are TRBV2 and TRBJ2-7, with D possibly matching TRBD1 (6 bases). The V and J ends lost 7 bases and 0 bases respectively, with 16 bases between them. The CDR3 spans 15 residues. The V gene's germline CDR1 is SNHLY and CDR2 FYNNEI. For the CDR3, the DNA is TGTGCCAGCACCGCGGCGCAGGGGAACTCCTACGAGCAGTACTTC. Amino acids: CASTAAQGNSYEQYF.

This chain uses TRBV7-8 with TRBJ1-6; D gene uncertain. CDR3 length: 16 amino acids. From germline, CDR1 is SGHVS and CDR2 FQNEAQ. V was shortened by 4 bases and J by 0 bases, with 10 bases between the two germline ends. The CDR3 protein is CASSSRTDSYNSPLHF. For the CDR3, the DNA is TGTGCCAGCAGCTCGCGGACGGACTCCTATAATTCACCCCTCCACTTT.

The chain uses TRBV5-1 and TRBJ1-1, with a tentative D call TRBD1 (6 bases). The CDR3 covers 13 residues. The V end lost 0 bases, the J end lost 6 bases, and 9 bases lay between the germline ends. Germline V gives CDR1 SGHRS, CDR2 YFSETQ. The CDR3 region has the DNA TGCGCCAGCAGCTTGGCGGGGGCCCCTGAAGCTTTCTTT. Its translation: CASSLAGAPEAFF. Full variable domain (outside the CDR3, taken from reference TRBV5-1 and TRBJ1-1): KAGVTQTPRYLIKTRGQQVTLSCSPISGHRSVSWYQQTPGQGLQFLFEYFSETQRNKGNFPGRFSGRQFSNSRSEMNVSTLELGDSALYLCASSLAGAPEAFFGQGTRLTVV.

The gene calls are TRBV5-6 and TRBJ2-3; 13 bases agree with TRBD2. This CDR3 spans 18 amino acids. The V gene's germline CDR1 is SGHDT and CDR2 YYEEEE. Trimming removed 4 bases from V and 5 bases from J; junction bases left unmatched: 13. The CDR3 reads CASSLTSGGIPVGDTQYF. CDR3 DNA: TGTGCCAGCAGCCTGACTAGCGGGGGGATACCTGTCGGAGATACGCAGTATTTT.

The V and J genes are TRBV2 and TRBJ2-2; unclear D gene. V lost 7 bases and J lost 2, with 8 bases in between. The CDR3 contains 13 residues. Looked up from germline, CDR1 is SNHLY and CDR2 is FYNNEI. CDR3 bases: TGTGCCAGCACCTTGGAAAACACCGGGGAGCTGTTTTTT. Translation gives CASTLENTGELFF.

The chain couples TRBV6-1 to TRBJ1-1, with D possibly TRBD1 on 5 matching bases. CDR1 MNHNS and CDR2 SASEGT come from the germline V gene. The CDR3 loop spans 14 amino acids. The V and J ends lost 3 bases and 8 bases respectively, with 16 bases between them. CDR3 nucleotides: TGTGCCAGCAGTGATCAGGGTAAAGGGCTCGAAGCTTTCTTT. It yields the protein CASSDQGKGLEAFF.

The CDR3 sequence is CASSSARRTTYEQYF. The CDR3 region has the DNA TGTGCCAGCAGCAGTGCTCGGCGGACTACCTACGAGCAGTACTTC. The chain uses TRBV21-1 and TRBJ2-7; the DNA was not used to check the table's D call, TRBD2. TRBV21-1 is recorded as a pseudogene. This CDR3 is 15 amino acids long.

CDR3 DNA sequence: TGTGCCATCAGTGTAACCGAGGGACAGAATGCTCAGTACTTC. Its translation: CAISVTEGQNAQYF. The chain employs TRBV10-3 and TRBJ2-4; 7 bases agree with TRBD1. The CDR3 is 14 residues long. Germline V CDR1 and CDR2: ENHRY, SYGVKD. V was pared by 4 bases and J by 12 bases, with 12 bases of the junction left unmatched.

The chain recombines TRBV7-2 with TRBJ2-5; 8 positions match TRBD2. The junction had 5 bases not matched to a gene; V was cut back by 4 bases and J by 4 bases. The CDR3 runs to 14 residues. The germline V gene encodes CDR1 SGHTA and CDR2 FQGNSA. CDR3: CASSYQRGPETQYF. DNA of the CDR3: TGTGCCAGCAGCTACCAGCGGGGGCCAGAGACCCAGTACTTC. The full variable domain, in which reference TRBV7-2 and TRBJ2-5 provide the parts outside the CDR3, is GAGVSQSPSNKVTEKGKDVELRCDPISGHTALYWYRQSLGQGLEFLIYFQGNSAPDKSGLPSDRFSAERTGGSVSTLTIQRTQQEDSAVYLCASSYQRGPETQYFGPGTRLLVL.

The V and J genes are TRBV7-9 and TRBJ1-2, with TRBD1 matching over 8 bases. The junction had 7 bases not matched to a gene; V was cut back by 3 bases and J by 7 bases. The length of the CDR3 is 14 residues. Per germline, CDR1 SEHNR and CDR2 FQNEAQ (reference sequence). The CDR3 spells CASSLGQAALGYTF. CDR3 DNA sequence: TGTGCCAGCAGCTTGGGACAGGCGGCTCTTGGCTACACCTTC.

The chain carries TRBV19 and TRBJ2-7; possibly TRBD2 for D (6 bases). The V gene's germline CDR1 is LNHDA and CDR2 SQIVND (reference sequence). Trimming stripped 5 bases from V and 2 bases from J, with 13 bases between. The CDR3 loop spans 14 amino acids. The CDR3 loop reads CASSSREPPYEQYF. Written as DNA, the CDR3 is TGTGCCAGTAGTTCACGGGAGCCCCCCTACGAGCAGTACTTC.

This clone has just a few counts. Germline and junction disagree at one end, which may indicate a read error. The chain links TRBV19 to TRBJ1-5; 9 nucleotides line up with TRBD1. This CDR3 has 12 amino acids. The germline V gene encodes CDR1 LNHDA and CDR2 SQIVND (reference sequence). The CDR3 protein is CAGRQGDQPQHF. The CDR3 DNA reads as TGTGCCGGTAGACAGGGGGACCAGCCCCAGCATTTT.

The chain has TRBV4-1 and TRBJ1-5; D call uncertain. Germline lookup yields CDR1 MGHRA and CDR2 YSYEKL. V dropped 0 bases and J dropped 6 bases, with 6 bases sitting between them. The length of the CDR3 is 13 residues. The CDR3 DNA follows: TGCGCCAGCAGCCAAGATGACCTTCAGCCCCAGCATTTT. It encodes CASSQDDLQPQHF.

This chain joins TRBV10-3 and TRBJ2-5, with D possibly matching TRBD2 (5 bases). Per the germline V gene, CDR1 is ENHRY and CDR2 is SYGVKD. This CDR3 comprises 13 residues. V gave up 4 bases and J gave up 1 base, with 7 bases separating them. The CDR3 loop reads CAISGGFQETQYF. CDR3 nucleotide sequence: TGTGCCATCAGTGGCGGGTTCCAAGAGACCCAGTACTTC.

The chain couples TRBV7-2 to TRBJ2-1, with a possible D match to TRBD2 (6 bases). Trimming took 8 bases from V and 4 from J, leaving 15 bases between them. This CDR3 has 14 residues. Germline CDR1 reads SGHTA; CDR2 reads FQGNSA. For the CDR3, the DNA is TGTGCCAGCGGTACGGAGGGGACGTACAATGAGCAGTTCTTC. Its translation is CASGTEGTYNEQFF.